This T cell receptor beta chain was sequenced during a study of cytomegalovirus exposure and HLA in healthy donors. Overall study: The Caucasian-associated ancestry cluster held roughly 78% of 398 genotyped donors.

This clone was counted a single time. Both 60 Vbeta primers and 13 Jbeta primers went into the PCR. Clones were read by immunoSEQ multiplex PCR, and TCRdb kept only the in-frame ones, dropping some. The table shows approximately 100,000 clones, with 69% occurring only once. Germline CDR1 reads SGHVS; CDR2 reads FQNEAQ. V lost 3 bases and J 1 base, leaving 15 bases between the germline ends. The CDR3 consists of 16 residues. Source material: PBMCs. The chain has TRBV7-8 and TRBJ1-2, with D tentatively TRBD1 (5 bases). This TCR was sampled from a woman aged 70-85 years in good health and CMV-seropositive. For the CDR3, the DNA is TGTGCCAGCAGCTTTCCACCGGACAACTATAACTATGGCTACACCTTC. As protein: CASSFPPDNYNYGYTF.